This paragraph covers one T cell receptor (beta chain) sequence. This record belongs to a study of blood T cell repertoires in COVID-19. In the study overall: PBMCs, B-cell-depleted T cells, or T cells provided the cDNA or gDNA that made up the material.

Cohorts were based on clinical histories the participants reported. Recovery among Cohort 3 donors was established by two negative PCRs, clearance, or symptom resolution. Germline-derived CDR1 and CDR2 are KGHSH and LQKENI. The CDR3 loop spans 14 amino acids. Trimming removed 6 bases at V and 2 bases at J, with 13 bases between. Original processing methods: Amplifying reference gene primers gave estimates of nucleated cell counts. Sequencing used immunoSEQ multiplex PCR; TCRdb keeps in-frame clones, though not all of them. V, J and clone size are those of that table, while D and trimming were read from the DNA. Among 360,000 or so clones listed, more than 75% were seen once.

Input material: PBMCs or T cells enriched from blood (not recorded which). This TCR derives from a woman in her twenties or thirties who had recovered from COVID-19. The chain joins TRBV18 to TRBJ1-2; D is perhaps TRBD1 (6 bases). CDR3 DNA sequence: TGTGCCAGCTCCGAGGACAGACGAAACTATGGCTACACCTTC. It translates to CASSEDRRNYGYTF.